Listed below are T cell receptor beta chains from one sample, sequenced in a study of blood T cell repertoires in COVID-19. Profiled with immunoSEQ multiplex PCR; TCRdb holds only in-frame clones, not every one. Of 65,000 to 75,000 clones in the sample, 91% were seen once. Sequencing input: peripheral blood. Receptors originate from a human donor with active COVID-19. The donor label of this sample is uncertain. Each CDR3 is given with its conserved first and last residue. D genes are given only for firm matches. Clone size, where shown, is once, few, many, or a class for clones that have expanded.

CDR3 length	V gene	D gene	clone size	J gene	CDR3 protein	CDR3 DNA
12	TRBV28	-	-	TRBJ2-3	CASSRLVDTQYF	TGTGCCAGCAGCAGGCTTGTAGATACGCAGTATTTT
14	TRBV5-1	-	-	TRBJ2-2	CASSLRQSTGELFF	TGCGCCAGCAGCTTGAGACAGAGCACCGGGGAGCTGTTTTTT
14	TRBV9	TRBD1	-	TRBJ2-1	CASSGRDRGNEQFF	TGTGCCAGCAGCGGCCGGGACAGGGGTAATGAGCAGTTCTTC
18	TRBV7-2	-	-	TRBJ2-7	CASSSAGPSVQGAYEQYF	TGTGCCAGCAGCTCCGCGGGGCCCAGTGTGCAAGGGGCCTACGAGCAGTACTTC
14	TRBV28	-	-	TRBJ1-3	CASSLGGGGNTIYF	TGTGCCAGCAGTTTAGGGGGAGGGGGAAACACCATATATTTT
15	TRBV4-1	-	few	TRBJ1-6	CASSQVPGTSSPLHF	TGCGCCAGCAGCCAAGTTCCAGGGACTAGTTCACCCCTCCACTTT
15	TRBV24-1	-	-	TRBJ2-3	CATSDWTTGTDTQYF	TGTGCCACCAGTGACTGGACTACTGGCACAGATACGCAGTATTTT
15	TRBV10-1	TRBD2	-	TRBJ2-3	CASSGLAGEPDTQYF	TGCGCCAGCAGTGGACTAGCGGGAGAACCAGATACGCAGTATTTT
14	TRBV4-2	-	once	TRBJ1-4	CASSPLRGNEKLFF	TGTGCCAGCAGCCCCCTCCGGGGTAATGAAAAACTGTTTTTT
14	TRBV5-1	-	-	TRBJ2-7	CASTSPPETYEQYF	TGCGCCAGCACCTCCCCCCCCGAAACATACGAGCAGTACTTC
17	TRBV4-3	TRBD2	-	TRBJ2-1	CASSQDLAGGSYNEQFF	TGCGCCAGCAGCCAAGACCTAGCGGGAGGCTCCTACAATGAGCAGTTCTTC
14	TRBV19	TRBD1	-	TRBJ2-5	CASSIGVTGETQYF	TGTGCCAGTAGTATTGGGGTGACAGGGGAGACCCAGTACTTC
12	TRBV7-2	-	-	TRBJ2-7	CASSFSLNEQYF	TGTGCCAGCAGCTTTTCCTTAAACGAGCAGTACTTC
19	TRBV19	TRBD1	-	TRBJ2-3	CASSIMYLGGTGTGDTQYF	TGTGCCAGTAGTATCATGTACCTCGGCGGGACAGGGACGGGAGATACGCAGTATTTT
16	TRBV5-6	TRBD1	-	TRBJ1-1	CASSFRDRGWNTEAFF	TGTGCCAGCAGCTTCCGGGACAGGGGCTGGAACACTGAAGCTTTCTTT
12	TRBV5-1	-	-	TRBJ2-2	CASSPPGRELFF	TGCGCCAGCAGCCCACCGGGAAGGGAGCTGTTTTTT
13	TRBV6-5	-	-	TRBJ2-7	CASVYGRFGEQYF	TGTGCCAGCGTATACGGGAGATTTGGGGAGCAGTACTTC
16	TRBV19	TRBD1	-	TRBJ1-3	CASQWGQGASGNTIYF	TGTGCCAGCCAATGGGGCCAGGGGGCCTCTGGAAACACCATATATTTT
14	TRBV28	TRBD2	-	TRBJ2-3	CATRTSGSPDTQYF	TGTGCCACCCGAACTAGCGGGAGTCCAGATACGCAGTATTTT
11	TRBV3-1/TRBV3-2	-	-	TRBJ2-3	CASSQQDTQYF	TGTGCCAGCAGCCAACAGGATACGCAGTATTTT
14	TRBV15	TRBD1	-	TRBJ2-1	CATLRDRSYNEQFF	TGTGCCACCCTGAGGGACAGATCCTACAATGAGCAGTTCTTC
15	TRBV9	TRBD2	-	TRBJ2-7	CASSSLLAGSYEQYF	TGTGCCAGCAGCTCCTTACTAGCGGGGTCCTACGAGCAGTACTTC
15	TRBV11-2	TRBD1	-	TRBJ2-3	CASSNQGARTDTQYF	TGTGCCAGCAGCAACCAGGGGGCGAGGACAGATACGCAGTATTTT
15	TRBV7-2	TRBD1	few	TRBJ1-6	CASSLRGQDNSPLHF	TGTGCCAGCAGCTTAAGGGGACAGGATAATTCACCCCTCCACTTT
12	TRBV5-4	-	-	TRBJ2-7	CASSDTGNEQYF	TGTGCCAGCAGCGACACAGGGAACGAGCAGTACTTC
16	TRBV18	TRBD2	-	TRBJ2-1	CASSPAGLAGGREQFF	TGTGCCAGCTCACCCGCGGGACTAGCGGGAGGGCGGGAGCAGTTCTTC
13	TRBV18	-	-	TRBJ1-3	CASSPGGENTIYF	TGTGCCAGCTCACCAGGGGGCGAAAACACCATATATTTT
13	TRBV28	-	-	TRBJ1-2	CASSREGHYGYTF	TGTGCCAGCAGTAGGGAGGGCCACTATGGCTACACCTTC
17	TRBV9	-	-	TRBJ2-4	CASSARDIGGAKNIQYF	TGTGCCAGCAGCGCTAGGGACATCGGAGGAGCCAAAAACATTCAGTACTTC
13	TRBV4-3	TRBD2	-	TRBJ2-1	CASSHLAGNEQFF	TGCGCCAGCAGCCATCTAGCGGGGAATGAGCAGTTCTTC
14	TRBV20-1	TRBD1	-	TRBJ2-7	CSASRDRGQYEQYF	TGCAGTGCTAGTCGGGACAGGGGGCAGTACGAGCAGTACTTC
16	TRBV4-1	TRBD1	few	TRBJ2-3	CASSQVGTEYTDTQYF	TGCGCCAGCAGCCAAGTTGGGACAGAATACACAGATACGCAGTATTTT
16	TRBV24-1	TRBD2	-	TRBJ2-5	CATSDFRTAGGETQYF	TGTGCCACCAGTGATTTCAGAACGGCGGGGGGGGAGACCCAGTACTTC
14	TRBV19	-	-	TRBJ1-4	CASSTRRGGEKLFF	TGTGCCAGTAGTACGAGAAGGGGTGGGGAAAAACTGTTTTTT
12	TRBV2	-	-	TRBJ1-2	CASSESGYGYTF	TGTGCCAGCAGTGAATCGGGTTATGGCTACACCTTC
16	TRBV3-1/TRBV3-2	TRBD2	-	TRBJ2-1	CASSQGRTSGRGEQFF	TGTGCCAGCAGCCAGGGGAGGACTAGCGGGAGAGGTGAGCAGTTCTTC
12	TRBV24-1	-	-	TRBJ1-1	CATSDQNTEAFF	TGTGCCACCAGTGACCAGAACACTGAAGCTTTCTTT
14	TRBV19	-	-	TRBJ1-5	CASSAQGPHQPQHF	TGTGCCAGTAGTGCACAGGGACCCCATCAGCCCCAGCATTTT
17	TRBV3-1/TRBV3-2	TRBD1	-	TRBJ1-2	CASSQGYRTGTDYGYTF	TGTGCCAGCAGCCAAGGGTATCGGACAGGGACTGACTATGGCTACACCTTC
14	TRBV28	TRBD1	-	TRBJ2-7	CASQEDREPYEQYF	TGTGCCAGCCAGGAGGACAGGGAACCCTACGAGCAGTACTTC
11	TRBV27	-	-	TRBJ2-7	CASSFGYEQYF	TGTGCCAGCAGTTTCGGCTACGAGCAGTACTTC
13	TRBV10-1	-	few	TRBJ2-2	CASSDTNTGELFF	TGCGCCAGCAGTGACACGAACACCGGGGAGCTGTTTTTT
15	TRBV10-3	TRBD2	-	TRBJ2-1	CAISGSGTSGHEQFF	TGTGCCATCAGTGGGTCCGGGACTAGCGGCCATGAGCAGTTCTTC
17	TRBV27	TRBD2	-	TRBJ2-2	CASSSRGAGGRTGELFF	TGTGCCAGCAGTTCCCGGGGGGCGGGAGGGCGCACCGGGGAGCTGTTTTTT
14	TRBV30	-	-	TRBJ1-3	CAWVIPNSGNTIYF	TGTGCCTGGGTCATCCCTAACTCTGGAAACACCATATATTTT
13	TRBV4-3	TRBD2	-	TRBJ2-1	CASSQDQLAEQFF	TGCGCCAGCAGCCAAGATCAACTAGCGGAGCAGTTCTTC
16	TRBV28	-	-	TRBJ2-7	CASSAPGGDRSYEQYF	TGTGCCAGCAGTGCCCCAGGGGGGGACAGGAGTTACGAGCAGTACTTC
14	TRBV5-6	-	-	TRBJ1-1	CASSDGLPNTEAFF	TGTGCCAGCAGCGATGGACTTCCGAACACTGAAGCTTTCTTT